This T cell receptor beta chain emerged from a study of T cells after yellow fever vaccination. Across the study: Fractions of limited cellularity were prepared by means of SMART-Seq v4 Ultra Low Input.

In making TCR cDNA, 5'RACE template switching added a universal primer site and UMIs to it. TCRdb independently ran MiXCR on the 5' RACE reads; one entry per CDR3 protein. Of 340,000 or so distinct CDR3 sequences detected, under 15% appear once; the ten largest clones hold 3% to 4%. Broader study findings: Post-booster samples contained most primary-vaccination clones (more than 95% CD4, about 90% CD8).

V shed 3 bases and J 2 bases; nucleotides not matched to a gene: 9. CDR3 length equals 16 residues. Germline V gene lookup returns CDR1 SQVTM and CDR2 ANQGSEA. A remark on this clonotype: Its matching antigen is unknown.

The sequence came from a man between 18 and 35 years old who received the YFV17D yellow fever vaccine. The material sequenced was CD4+ T cells sorted from PBMCs, taken 15 days after the yellow fever booster vaccination. The chain joins TRBV29-1 to TRBJ2-3; 9 positions agree with TRBD2. Written as DNA, the CDR3 is TGCAGCGTTGATTTTGGGACTAGCAGCTTCACAGATACGCAGTATTTT. It translates to CSVDFGTSSFTDTQYF.